The T cell receptor (beta chain) under discussion was sequenced for a study of patients and donors after allogeneic stem cell transplantation. TCRdb re-called the RT-PCR reads through MiXCR, storing one row per CDR3 protein. The table shows over 200,000 distinct CDR3 sequences, with around 40% occurring only once. The CDR3 spans 18 residues. The ends lost 3 bases at V and 2 bases at J; junction bases unmatched: 15. The V and J genes are TRBV12-3 or TRBV12-4 and TRBJ1-2; TRBD1 agrees at 7 bases. This receptor was identified in a human donor who was either an allogeneic HSCT recipient or a stem cell or donor lymphocyte infusion donor (not recorded which). It is not recorded whose cells these are; they may come from a transplant donor. The source material was blood, either unsorted or a sorted T cell fraction (not recorded which). CDR3 loop: CASSFKSTSLGQNYGYTF. DNA of the CDR3: TGTGCCAGCAGTTTTAAATCGACCAGCCTGGGACAGAACTATGGCTACACCTTC.